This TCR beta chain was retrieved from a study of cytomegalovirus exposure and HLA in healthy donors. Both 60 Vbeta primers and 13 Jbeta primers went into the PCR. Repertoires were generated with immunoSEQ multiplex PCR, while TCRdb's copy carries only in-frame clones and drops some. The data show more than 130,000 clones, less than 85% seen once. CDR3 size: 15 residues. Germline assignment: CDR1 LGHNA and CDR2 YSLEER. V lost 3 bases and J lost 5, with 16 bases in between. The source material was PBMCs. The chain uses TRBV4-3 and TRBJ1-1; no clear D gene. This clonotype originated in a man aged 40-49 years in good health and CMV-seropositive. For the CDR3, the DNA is TGCGCCAGCAGCCAGACTCAAAGGTACGGGACTGAAGCTTTCTTT. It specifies CASSQTQRYGTEAFF.